This record covers a single T cell receptor beta chain. The data originate from a study of cytomegalovirus exposure and HLA in healthy donors. In germline, CDR1 is MDHEN, CDR2 SYDVKM. V lost 1 base to trimming and J lost 6 bases; unmatched junction nucleotides: 8. CDR3 length: 15 residues. Primers for the PCR totalled 60 Vbeta and 13 Jbeta. TCRdb's table, derived via immunoSEQ multiplex PCR, lists solely in-frame clones and lacks some. The table includes approximately 240,000 clones, around 76% detected once. The sequenced material came from PBMCs. This sequence was found in a woman aged 40 to 55 in good health and CMV-seropositive. The chain uses TRBV28 and TRBJ1-2, with 7 positions matching TRBD1. In DNA form, the CDR3 reads TGTGCCAGCAGTTTATTGAGGGGGCGCGGGGATGGCTACACCTTC. This sequence encodes CASSLLRGRGDGYTF.